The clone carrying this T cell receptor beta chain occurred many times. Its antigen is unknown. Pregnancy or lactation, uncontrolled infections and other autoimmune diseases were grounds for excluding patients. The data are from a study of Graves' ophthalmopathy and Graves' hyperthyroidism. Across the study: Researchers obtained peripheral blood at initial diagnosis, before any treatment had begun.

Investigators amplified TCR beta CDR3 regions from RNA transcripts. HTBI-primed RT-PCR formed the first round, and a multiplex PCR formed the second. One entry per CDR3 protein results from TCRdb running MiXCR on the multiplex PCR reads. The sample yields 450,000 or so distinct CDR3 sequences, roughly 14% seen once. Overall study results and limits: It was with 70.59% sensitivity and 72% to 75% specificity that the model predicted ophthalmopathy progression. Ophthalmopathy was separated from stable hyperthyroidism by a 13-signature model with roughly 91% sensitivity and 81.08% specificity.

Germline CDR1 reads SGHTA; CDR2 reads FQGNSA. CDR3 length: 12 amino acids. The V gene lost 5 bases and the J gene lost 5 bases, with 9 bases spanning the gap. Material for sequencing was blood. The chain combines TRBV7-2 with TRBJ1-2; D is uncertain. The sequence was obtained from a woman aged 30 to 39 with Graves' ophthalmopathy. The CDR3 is CASSRSVYGYTF. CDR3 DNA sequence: TGTGCCAGCAGCCGGTCGGTATATGGCTACACCTTC.